The 5 T cell receptor beta chains reported below all come from one sample, sequenced in a study of response to subunit inactivated influenza vaccine. One entry per CDR3 protein, called by TCRdb with MiXCR from the RT-PCR reads. The sample carries a few hundred thousand distinct CDR3 sequences, under 8.5% recorded once. Sequencing used PBMCs from blood, obtained around 25 months after vaccination. These receptors were taken from a man between 50 and 69 years old who received an inactivated influenza vaccine.

In this sample, this clonotype turned up a few times. This chain connects TRBV29-1 to TRBJ2-1; D perhaps matches TRBD1 (6 bases). Germline CDR1 reads SQVTM; CDR2 reads ANQGSEA. This CDR3 is built from 15 residues. V lost 6 bases and J 0 bases, leaving 15 bases between the germline ends. The CDR3, as DNA: TGCAGCGTCGCAGGGGTCGCGAGCTCCTACAATGAGCAGTTCTTC. Protein: CSVAGVASSYNEQFF.

This clonotype has a count of ten or more. The chain recombines TRBV28 with TRBJ1-6; weak D call: TRBD1 (6 bases). V shed 8 bases and J shed 6 bases, with 11 bases lying between them. The CDR3 sequence is 13 residues long. The germline V gene encodes CDR1 MDHEN and CDR2 SYDVKM. The CDR3 DNA sequence: TGTGCCAGCGATTTACAGGGTAATTCACCCCTCCACTTT. This gives the protein CASDLQGNSPLHF.

This chain uses TRBV12-3 or TRBV12-4 with TRBJ1-5, with D hard to call. The V and J ends lost 2 bases and 7 bases respectively, with 12 bases between them. There are 14 residues in the CDR3. CDR3 in amino acids: CASSLSLVRQPQHF. In DNA, the CDR3 is TGTGCCAGCAGTTTATCTTTGGTCCGGCAGCCCCAGCATTTT.

There are a few counts of this clonotype. The chain combines TRBV4-1 with TRBJ1-5; D not resolved. This CDR3 comprises 13 residues. Trimming stripped 1 base from V and 8 bases from J, with 9 bases between. Germline V lookup: CDR1 MGHRA, CDR2 YSYEKL. In DNA, the CDR3 is TGCGCCAGCAGCCAAGCTTATGGGAAGCCCCAGCATTTT. It yields the protein CASSQAYGKPQHF.

This sequence joins TRBV7-9 and TRBJ2-7; 8 bases match TRBD1. J lost 2 bases, V lost 5 bases, and 11 bases had no gene match. This CDR3 region has 16 residues. CDR1 is SEHNR, CDR2 FQNEAQ, per germline (reference sequence). CDR3 bases: TGTGCCAGCAGCCCAAGCGGTGGACAGGGCACCTACGAGCAGTACTTC. Protein product: CASSPSGGQGTYEQYF.